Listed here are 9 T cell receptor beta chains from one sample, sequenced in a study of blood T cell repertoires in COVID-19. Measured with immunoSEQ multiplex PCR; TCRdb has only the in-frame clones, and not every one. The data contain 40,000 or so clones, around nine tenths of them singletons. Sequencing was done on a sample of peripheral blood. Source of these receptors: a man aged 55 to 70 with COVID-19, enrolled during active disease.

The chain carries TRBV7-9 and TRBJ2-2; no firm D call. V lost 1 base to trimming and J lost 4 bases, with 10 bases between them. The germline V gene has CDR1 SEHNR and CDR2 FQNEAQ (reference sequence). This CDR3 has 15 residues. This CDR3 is CASSLGGQVTGELFF. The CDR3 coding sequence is TGTGCCAGCAGCTTAGGTGGTCAGGTCACCGGGGAGCTGTTTTTT.

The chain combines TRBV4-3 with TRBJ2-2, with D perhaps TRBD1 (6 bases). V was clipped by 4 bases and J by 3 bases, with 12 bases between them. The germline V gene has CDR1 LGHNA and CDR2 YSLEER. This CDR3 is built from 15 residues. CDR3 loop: CASSRETGYTGELFF. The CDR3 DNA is TGCGCCAGCAGCCGAGAGACAGGATACACCGGGGAGCTGTTTTTT.

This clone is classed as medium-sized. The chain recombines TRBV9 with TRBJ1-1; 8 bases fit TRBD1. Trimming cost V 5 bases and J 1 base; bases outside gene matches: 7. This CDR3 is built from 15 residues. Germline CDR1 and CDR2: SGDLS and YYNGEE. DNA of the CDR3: TGTGCCAGCAGTCTTACAGGGGGGACGAACACTGAAGCTTTCTTT. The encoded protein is CASSLTGGTNTEAFF.

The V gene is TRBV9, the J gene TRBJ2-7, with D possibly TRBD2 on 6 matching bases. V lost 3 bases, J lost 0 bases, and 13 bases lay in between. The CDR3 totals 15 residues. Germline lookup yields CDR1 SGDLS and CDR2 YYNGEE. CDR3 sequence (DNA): TGTGCCAGCAGCGGGGGGGACCCCGACTCCTACGAGCAGTACTTC. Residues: CASSGGDPDSYEQYF.

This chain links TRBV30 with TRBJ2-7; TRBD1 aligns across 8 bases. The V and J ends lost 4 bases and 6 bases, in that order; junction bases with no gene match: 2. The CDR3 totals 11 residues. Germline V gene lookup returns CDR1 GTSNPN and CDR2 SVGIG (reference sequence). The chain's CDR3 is CAWTTGGEQYF. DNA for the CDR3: TGTGCCTGGACTACAGGGGGCGAGCAGTACTTC.

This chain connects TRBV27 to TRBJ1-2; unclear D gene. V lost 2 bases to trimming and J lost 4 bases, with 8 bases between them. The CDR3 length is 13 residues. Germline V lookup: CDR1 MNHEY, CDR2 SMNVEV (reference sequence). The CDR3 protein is CASSLMGAYGYTF. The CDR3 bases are TGTGCCAGCAGTTTAATGGGAGCCTATGGCTACACCTTC.

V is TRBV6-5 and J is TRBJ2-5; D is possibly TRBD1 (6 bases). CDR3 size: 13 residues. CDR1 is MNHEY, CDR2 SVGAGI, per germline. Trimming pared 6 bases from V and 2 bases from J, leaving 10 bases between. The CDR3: CASRDRLQETQYF. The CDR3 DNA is TGTGCCAGCAGGGACAGACTGCAAGAGACCCAGTACTTC.

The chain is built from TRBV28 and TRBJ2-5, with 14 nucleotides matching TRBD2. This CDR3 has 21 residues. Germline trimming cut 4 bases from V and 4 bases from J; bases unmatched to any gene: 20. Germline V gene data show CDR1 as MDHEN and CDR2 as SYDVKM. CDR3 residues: CASSSPKRLAGGRVLVETQYF. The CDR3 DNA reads TGTGCCAGCAGTTCCCCCAAGAGACTAGCGGGAGGGCGAGTTTTAGTAGAGACCCAGTACTTC.

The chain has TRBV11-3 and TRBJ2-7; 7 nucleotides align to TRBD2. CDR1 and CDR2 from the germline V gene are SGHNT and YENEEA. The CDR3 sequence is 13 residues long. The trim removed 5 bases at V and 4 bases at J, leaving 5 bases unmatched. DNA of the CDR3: TGTGCCAGCAGCCCGGGGGGTACGTACGAGCAGTACTTC. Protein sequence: CASSPGGTYEQYF.